This TCR beta chain was recovered during a study of cytomegalovirus exposure and HLA in healthy donors. Trimming removed 4 bases at V and 3 bases at J, with 19 bases between. The CDR3 sequence is 15 residues long. Germline loops: CDR1 GTSNPN, CDR2 SVGIG (reference sequence). Vbeta (60) and Jbeta (13) primers were used in the PCR. The table came from immunoSEQ multiplex PCR; TCRdb's copy has only in-frame clones and leaves some out. The profile shows about 160,000 clones, approximately 78% of them singletons. Healthy bone marrow donors made up the cohort. This sequence originates from a woman aged 18 to 35 in good health and CMV-seronegative. The sample comprised PBMCs. This chain connects TRBV30 to TRBJ2-7, with D maybe TRBD2 (5 bases). Here the CDR3 reads CAWTPLGEGFYEQYF. The DNA for the CDR3 is TGTGCCTGGACACCACTTGGTGAGGGATTCTACGAGCAGTACTTC.